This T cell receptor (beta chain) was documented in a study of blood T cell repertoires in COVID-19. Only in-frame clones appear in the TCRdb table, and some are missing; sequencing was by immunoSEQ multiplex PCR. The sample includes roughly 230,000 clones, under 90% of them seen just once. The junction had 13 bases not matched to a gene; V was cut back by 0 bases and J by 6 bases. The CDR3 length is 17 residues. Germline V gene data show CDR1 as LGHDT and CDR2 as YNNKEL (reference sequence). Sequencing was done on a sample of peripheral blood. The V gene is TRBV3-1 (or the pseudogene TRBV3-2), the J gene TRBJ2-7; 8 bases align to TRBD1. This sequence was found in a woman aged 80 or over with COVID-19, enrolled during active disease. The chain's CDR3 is CASSQDRARTGKGEQYF. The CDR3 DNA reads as TGTGCCAGCAGCCAAGATCGCGCGAGGACAGGGAAGGGCGAGCAGTACTTC.